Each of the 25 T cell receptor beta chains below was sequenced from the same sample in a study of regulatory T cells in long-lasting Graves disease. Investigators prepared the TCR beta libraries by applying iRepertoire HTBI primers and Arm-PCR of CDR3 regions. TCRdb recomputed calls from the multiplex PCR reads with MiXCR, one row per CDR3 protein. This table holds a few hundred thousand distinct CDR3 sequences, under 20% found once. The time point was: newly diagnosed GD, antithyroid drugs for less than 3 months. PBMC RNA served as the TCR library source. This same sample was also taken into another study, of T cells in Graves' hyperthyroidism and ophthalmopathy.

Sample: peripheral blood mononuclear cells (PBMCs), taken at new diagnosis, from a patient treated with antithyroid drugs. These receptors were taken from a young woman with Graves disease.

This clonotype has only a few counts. Here the CDR3 DNA reads TGTGCCAGCAGCGTGTCCGGGGAACCGCAGTACTTC. This translates into CASSVSGEPQYF. The V call is TRBV9, the J call TRBJ2-7; maybe TRBD2 (5 bases). Germline CDR1 is SGDLS and CDR2 is YYNGEE. The CDR3 runs to 12 residues. The germline V and J ends were trimmed by 2 bases and 9 bases, with 12 bases remaining between them. Variable domain in full (rest from reference TRBV9 and TRBJ2-7): DSGVTQTPKHLITATGQRVTLRCSPRSGDLSVYWYQQSLDQGLQFLIQYYNGEERAKGNILERFSAQQFPDLHSELNLSSLELGDSALYFCASSVSGEPQYFGPGTRLTVT.

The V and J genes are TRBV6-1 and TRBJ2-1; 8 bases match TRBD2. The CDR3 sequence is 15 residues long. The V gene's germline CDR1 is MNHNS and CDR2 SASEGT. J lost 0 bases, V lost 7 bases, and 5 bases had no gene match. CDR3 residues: CASTDRGGSYNEQFF. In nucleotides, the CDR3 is TGTGCCAGCACCGACCGGGGGGGCTCCTACAATGAGCAGTTCTTC.

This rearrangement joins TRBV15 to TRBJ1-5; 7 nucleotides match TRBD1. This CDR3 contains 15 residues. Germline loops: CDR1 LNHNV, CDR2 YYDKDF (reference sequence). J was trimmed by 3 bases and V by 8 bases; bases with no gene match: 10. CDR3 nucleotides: TGTGCCACCGATCCAGGACAGGCCCCCAATCAGCCCCAGCATTTT. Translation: CATDPGQAPNQPQHF.

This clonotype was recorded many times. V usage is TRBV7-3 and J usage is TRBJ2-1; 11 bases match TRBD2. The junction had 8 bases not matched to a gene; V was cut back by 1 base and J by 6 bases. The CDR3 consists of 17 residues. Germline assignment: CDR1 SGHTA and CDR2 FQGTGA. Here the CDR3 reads CASSLRASGGTSNEQFF. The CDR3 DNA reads TGTGCCAGCAGCTTAAGGGCTAGCGGGGGGACCTCCAATGAGCAGTTCTTC. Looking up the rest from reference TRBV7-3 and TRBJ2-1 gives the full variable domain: GAGVSQTPSNKVTEKGKYVELRCDPISGHTALYWYRQSLGQGPEFLIYFQGTGAADDSGLPNDRFFAVRPEGSVSTLKIQRTERGDSAVYLCASSLRASGGTSNEQFFGPGTRLTVL.

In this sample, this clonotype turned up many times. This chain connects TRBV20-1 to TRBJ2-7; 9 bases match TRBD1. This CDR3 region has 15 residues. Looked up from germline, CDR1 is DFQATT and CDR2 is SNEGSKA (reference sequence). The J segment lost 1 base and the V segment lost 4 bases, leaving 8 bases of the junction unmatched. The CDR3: CSATPSGQGSYEQYF. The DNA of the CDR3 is TGCAGTGCTACTCCATCGGGACAGGGATCCTACGAGCAGTACTTC.

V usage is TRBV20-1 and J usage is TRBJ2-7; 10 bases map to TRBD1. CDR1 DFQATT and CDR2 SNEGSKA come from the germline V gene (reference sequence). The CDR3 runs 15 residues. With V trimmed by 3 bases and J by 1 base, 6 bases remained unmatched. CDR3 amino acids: CSARSGQGLSYEQYF. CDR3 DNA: TGCAGTGCTAGGTCGGGACAGGGGCTATCCTACGAGCAGTACTTC.

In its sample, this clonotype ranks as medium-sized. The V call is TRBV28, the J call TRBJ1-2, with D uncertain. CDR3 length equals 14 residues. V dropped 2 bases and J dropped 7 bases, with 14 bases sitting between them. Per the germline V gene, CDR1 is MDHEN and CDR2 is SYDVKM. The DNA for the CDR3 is TGTGCCAGCAGTTTAGACCCCCCGGTCGGTGGCTACACCTTC. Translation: CASSLDPPVGGYTF.

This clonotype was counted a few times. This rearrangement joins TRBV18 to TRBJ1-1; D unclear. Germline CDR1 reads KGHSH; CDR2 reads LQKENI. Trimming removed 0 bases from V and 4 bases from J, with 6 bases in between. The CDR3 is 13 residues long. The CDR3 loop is CASSPPDPTEAFF. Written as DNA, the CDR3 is TGTGCCAGCTCACCACCTGACCCCACTGAAGCTTTCTTT.

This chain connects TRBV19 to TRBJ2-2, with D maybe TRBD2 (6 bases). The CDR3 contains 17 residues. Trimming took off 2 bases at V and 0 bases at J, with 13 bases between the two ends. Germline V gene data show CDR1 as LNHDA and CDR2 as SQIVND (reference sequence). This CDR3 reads CASSIPRWEANTGELFF. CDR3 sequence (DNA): TGTGCCAGTAGTATACCCAGATGGGAGGCGAACACCGGGGAGCTGTTTTTT.

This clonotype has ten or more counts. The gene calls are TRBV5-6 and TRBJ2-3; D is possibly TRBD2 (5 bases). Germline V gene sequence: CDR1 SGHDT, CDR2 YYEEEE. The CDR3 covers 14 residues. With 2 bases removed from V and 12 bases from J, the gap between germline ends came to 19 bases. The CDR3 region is CASSFREPGRPQYF. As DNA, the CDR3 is TGTGCCAGCAGCTTTCGGGAACCAGGACGGCCTCAGTATTTT.

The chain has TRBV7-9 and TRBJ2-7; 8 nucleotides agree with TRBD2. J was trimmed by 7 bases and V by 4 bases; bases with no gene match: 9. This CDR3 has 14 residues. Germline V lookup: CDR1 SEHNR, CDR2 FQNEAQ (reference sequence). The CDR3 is CASSSLAGGLEQYF. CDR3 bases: TGTGCCAGCAGCTCCCTGGCGGGAGGACTTGAGCAGTACTTC.

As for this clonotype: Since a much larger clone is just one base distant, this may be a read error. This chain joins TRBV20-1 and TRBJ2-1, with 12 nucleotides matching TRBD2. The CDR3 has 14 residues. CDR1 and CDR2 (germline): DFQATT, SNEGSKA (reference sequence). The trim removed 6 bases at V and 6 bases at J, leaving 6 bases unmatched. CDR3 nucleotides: TGCAGTGCCCCAACTAGCGGGAGGAGCAATGAGCAGTTCTTC. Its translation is CSAPTSGRSNEQFF.

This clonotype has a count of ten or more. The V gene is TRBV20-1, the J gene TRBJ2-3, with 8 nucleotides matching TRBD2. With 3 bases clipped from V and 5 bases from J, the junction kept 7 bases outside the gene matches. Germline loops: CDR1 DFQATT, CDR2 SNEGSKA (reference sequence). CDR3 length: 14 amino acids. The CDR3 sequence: CSARAGGPLDTQYF. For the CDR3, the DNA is TGCAGTGCTAGGGCGGGGGGACCTTTAGATACGCAGTATTTT.

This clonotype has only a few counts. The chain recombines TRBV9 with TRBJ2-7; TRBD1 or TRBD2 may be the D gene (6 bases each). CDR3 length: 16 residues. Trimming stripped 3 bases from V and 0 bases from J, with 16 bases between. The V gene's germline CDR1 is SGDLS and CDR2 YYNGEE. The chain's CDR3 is CASSAVGGPSSYEQYF. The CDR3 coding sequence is TGTGCCAGCAGCGCCGTGGGGGGCCCCAGCTCCTACGAGCAGTACTTC.

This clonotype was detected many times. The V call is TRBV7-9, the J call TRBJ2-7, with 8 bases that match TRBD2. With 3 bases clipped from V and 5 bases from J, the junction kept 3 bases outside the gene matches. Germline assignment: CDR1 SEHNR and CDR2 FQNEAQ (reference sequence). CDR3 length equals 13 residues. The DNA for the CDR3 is TGTGCCAGCAGCTTGAGCGGGAGTAACGAGCAGTACTTC. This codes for CASSLSGSNEQYF.

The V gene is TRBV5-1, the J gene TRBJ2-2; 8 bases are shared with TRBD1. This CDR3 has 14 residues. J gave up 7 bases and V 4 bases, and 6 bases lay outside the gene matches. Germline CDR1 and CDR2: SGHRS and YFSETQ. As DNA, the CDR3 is TGCGCCAGCAGCCTACGACAGGGGAACGGGGAGCTGTTTTTT. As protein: CASSLRQGNGELFF.

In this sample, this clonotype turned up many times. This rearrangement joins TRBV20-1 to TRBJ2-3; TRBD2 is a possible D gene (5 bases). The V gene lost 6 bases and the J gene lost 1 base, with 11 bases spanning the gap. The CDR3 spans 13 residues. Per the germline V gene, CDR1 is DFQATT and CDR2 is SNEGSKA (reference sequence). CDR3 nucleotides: TGCAGTGCGGGTGTTAGCGGCACAGATACGCAGTATTTT. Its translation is CSAGVSGTDTQYF.

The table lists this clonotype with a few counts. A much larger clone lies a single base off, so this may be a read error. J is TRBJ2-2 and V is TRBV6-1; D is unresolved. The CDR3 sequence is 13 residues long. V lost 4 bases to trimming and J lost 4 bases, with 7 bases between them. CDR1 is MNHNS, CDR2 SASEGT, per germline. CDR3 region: CASSAKGTGELFF. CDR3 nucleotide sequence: TGTGCCAGCAGTGCGAAGGGCACCGGGGAGCTGTTTTTT.

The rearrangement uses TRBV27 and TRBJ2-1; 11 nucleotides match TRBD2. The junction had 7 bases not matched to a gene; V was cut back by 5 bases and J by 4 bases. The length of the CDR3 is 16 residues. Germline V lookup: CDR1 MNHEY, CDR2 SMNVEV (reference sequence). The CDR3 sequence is CASSIHSGGVYNEQFF. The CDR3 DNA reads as TGTGCCAGCAGTATCCATAGCGGGGGGGTATACAATGAGCAGTTCTTC.

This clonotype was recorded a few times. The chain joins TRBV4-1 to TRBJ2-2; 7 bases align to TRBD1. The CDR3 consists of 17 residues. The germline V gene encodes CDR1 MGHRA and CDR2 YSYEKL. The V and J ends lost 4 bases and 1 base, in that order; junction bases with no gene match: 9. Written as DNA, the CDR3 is TGCGCCAGCAGCCCAAGAAGACGGACAGGGAACACCGGGGAGCTGTTTTTT. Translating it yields CASSPRRRTGNTGELFF.

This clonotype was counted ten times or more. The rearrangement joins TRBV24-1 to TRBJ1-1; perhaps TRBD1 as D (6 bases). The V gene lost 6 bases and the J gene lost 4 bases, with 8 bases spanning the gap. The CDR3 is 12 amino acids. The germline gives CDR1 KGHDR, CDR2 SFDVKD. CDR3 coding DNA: TGTGCCACCAGTAAGGGGGGCACTGAAGCTTTCTTT. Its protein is CATSKGGTEAFF.

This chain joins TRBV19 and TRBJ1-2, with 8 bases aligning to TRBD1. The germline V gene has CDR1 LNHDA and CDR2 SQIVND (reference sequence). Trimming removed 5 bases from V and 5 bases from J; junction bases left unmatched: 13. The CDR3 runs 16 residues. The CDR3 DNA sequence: TGTGCCAGTAGTCAACCCAGGGGGCGCAGTCGGTATGGCTACACCTTC. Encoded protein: CASSQPRGRSRYGYTF.

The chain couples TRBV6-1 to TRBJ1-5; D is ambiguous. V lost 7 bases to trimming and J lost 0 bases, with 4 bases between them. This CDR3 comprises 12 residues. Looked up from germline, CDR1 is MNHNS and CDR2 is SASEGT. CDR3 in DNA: TGTGCCAGCAACAATAGCAATCAGCCCCAGCATTTT. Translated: CASNNSNQPQHF.

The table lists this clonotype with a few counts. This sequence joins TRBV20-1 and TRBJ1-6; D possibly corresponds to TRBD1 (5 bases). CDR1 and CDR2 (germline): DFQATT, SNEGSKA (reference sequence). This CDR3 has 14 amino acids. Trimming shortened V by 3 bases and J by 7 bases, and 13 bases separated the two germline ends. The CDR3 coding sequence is TGCAGTGCTAGCGCCGGGACCAACAATTCACCCCTCCACTTT. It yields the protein CSASAGTNNSPLHF.

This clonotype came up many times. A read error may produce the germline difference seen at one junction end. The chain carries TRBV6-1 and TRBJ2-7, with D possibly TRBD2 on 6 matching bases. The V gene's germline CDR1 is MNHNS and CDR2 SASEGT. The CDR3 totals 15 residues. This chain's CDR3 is CASSRVLNGGSYEHF. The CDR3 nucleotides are TGTGCCAGCAGCCGCGTCCTGAACGGGGGTTCCTACGAGCACTTC.